This T cell receptor beta chain was recovered during a study of blood T cell repertoires in COVID-19. Study as a whole: PBMCs, B-cell-depleted T cells, or T cells provided the cDNA or gDNA that made up the material.

Germline assignment: CDR1 LGHNA and CDR2 YNFKEQ. V was pared by 1 base and J by 0 bases, with 16 bases between. The CDR3 is 17 residues long. Patients at the Seattle site were enrolled during active infection and followed longitudinally. This clone was seen once. Assay used: immunoSEQ multiplex PCR; TCRdb lists only in-frame clones, some missing. The data show about 300,000 clones, around nine tenths seen once. What was sequenced was peripheral blood. The origin of this receptor is a woman aged 25 to 45 with COVID-19, enrolled during active disease. This chain uses TRBV4-2 with TRBJ2-7, with D possibly being TRBD1 (6 bases). The CDR3 loop reads CASSQAASGVSSYEQYF. The CDR3 bases are TGTGCCAGCAGCCAAGCAGCCTCAGGGGTCAGCTCCTACGAGCAGTACTTC.